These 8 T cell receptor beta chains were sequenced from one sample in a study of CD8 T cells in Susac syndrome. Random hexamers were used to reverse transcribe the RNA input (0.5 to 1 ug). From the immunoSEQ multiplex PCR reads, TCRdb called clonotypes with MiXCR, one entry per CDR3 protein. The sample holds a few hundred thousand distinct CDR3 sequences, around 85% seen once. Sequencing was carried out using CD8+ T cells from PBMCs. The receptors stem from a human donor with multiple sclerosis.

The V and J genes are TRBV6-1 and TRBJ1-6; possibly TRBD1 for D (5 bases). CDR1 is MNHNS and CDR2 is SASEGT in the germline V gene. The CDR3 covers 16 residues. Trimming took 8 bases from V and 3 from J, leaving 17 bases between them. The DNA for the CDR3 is TGTGCCAGCTCCCCCTGGGGGGGTGACTATAATTCACCCCTCCACTTT. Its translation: CASSPWGGDYNSPLHF.

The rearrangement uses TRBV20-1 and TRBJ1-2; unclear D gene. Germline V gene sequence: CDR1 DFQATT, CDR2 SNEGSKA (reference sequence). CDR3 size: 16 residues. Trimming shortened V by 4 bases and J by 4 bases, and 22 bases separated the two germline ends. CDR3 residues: CSAITPHPTGVYGYTF. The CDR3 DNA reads TGCAGTGCTATCACACCGCACCCAACGGGCGTCTATGGCTACACCTTC.

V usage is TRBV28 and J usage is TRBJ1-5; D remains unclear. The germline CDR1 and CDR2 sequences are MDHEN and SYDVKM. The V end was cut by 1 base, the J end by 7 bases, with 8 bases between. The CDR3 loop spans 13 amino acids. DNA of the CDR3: TGTGCCAGCAGTTTATATGGCGGGCAGCCCCAGCATTTT. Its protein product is CASSLYGGQPQHF.

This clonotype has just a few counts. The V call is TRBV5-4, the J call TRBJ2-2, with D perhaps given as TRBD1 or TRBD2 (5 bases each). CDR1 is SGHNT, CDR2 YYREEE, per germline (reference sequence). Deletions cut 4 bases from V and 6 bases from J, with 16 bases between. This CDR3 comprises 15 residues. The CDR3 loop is CASSPEVGEPGELFF. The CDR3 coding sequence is TGTGCCAGCAGCCCCGAAGTGGGGGAACCCGGGGAGCTGTTTTTT.

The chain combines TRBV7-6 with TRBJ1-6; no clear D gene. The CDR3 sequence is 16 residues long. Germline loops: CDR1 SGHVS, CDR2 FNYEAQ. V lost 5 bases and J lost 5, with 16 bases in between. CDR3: CASSPFADTNNSPLHF. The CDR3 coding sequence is TGTGCCAGCAGCCCTTTTGCAGACACCAATAATTCACCCCTCCACTTT. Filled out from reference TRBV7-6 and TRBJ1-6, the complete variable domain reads GAGVSQSPRYKVTKRGQDVALRCDPISGHVSLYWYRQALGQGPEFLTYFNYEAQQDKSGLPNDRFSAERPEGSISTLTIQRTEQRDSAMYRCASSPFADTNNSPLHFGNGTRLTVT.

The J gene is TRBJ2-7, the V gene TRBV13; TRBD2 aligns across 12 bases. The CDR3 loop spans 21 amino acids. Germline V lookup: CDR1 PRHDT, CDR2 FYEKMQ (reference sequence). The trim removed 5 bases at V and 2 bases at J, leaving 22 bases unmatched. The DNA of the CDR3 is TGTGCCAGCAGCACCGGACTAGCGGGACACGCTTCCCTATCGAGGCCCTACGAGCAGTACTTC. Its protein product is CASSTGLAGHASLSRPYEQYF.

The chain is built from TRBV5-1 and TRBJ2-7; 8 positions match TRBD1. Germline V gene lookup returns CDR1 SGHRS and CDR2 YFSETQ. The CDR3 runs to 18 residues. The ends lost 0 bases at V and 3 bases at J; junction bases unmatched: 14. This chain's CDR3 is CASSLGPYQGAAGYEQYF. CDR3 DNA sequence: TGCGCCAGCAGCTTGGGCCCCTATCAGGGGGCGGCAGGCTACGAGCAGTACTTC.

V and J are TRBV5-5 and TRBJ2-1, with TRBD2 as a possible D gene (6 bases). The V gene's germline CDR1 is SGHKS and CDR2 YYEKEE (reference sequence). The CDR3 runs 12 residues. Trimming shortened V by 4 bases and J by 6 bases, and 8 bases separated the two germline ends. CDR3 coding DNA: TGTGCCAGCAGCATGGGGGGCAATGAGCAGTTCTTC. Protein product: CASSMGGNEQFF. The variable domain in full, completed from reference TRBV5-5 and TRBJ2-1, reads DAGVTQSPTHLIKTRGQQVTLRCSPISGHKSVSWYQQVLGQGPQFIFQYYEKEERGRGNFPDRFSARQFPNYSSELNVNALLLGDSALYLCASSMGGNEQFFGPGTRLTVL.